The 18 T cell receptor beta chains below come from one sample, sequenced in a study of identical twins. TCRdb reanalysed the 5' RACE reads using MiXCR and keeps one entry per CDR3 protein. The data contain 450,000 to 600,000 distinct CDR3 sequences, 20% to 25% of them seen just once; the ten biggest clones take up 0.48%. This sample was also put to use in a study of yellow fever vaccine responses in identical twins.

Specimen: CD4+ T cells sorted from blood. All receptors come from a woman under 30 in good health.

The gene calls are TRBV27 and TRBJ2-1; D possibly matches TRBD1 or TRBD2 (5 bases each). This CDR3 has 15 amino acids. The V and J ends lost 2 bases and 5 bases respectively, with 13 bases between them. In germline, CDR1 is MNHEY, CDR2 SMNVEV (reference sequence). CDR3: CASSLENVGHNEQFF. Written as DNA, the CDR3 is TGTGCCAGCAGTTTAGAGAATGTGGGACACAATGAGCAGTTCTTC.

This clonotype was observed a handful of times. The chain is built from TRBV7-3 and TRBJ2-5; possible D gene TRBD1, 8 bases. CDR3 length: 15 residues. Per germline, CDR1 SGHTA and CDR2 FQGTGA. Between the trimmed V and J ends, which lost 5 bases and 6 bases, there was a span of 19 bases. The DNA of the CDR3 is TGTGCCAGCAGCCATAGCGGACAGGGAGGGCAGACCCAGTACTTC. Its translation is CASSHSGQGGQTQYF.

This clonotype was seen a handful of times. The CDR3 region is CATGEGIHNIQYF. The CDR3 bases are TGTGCCACCGGAGAAGGCATACACAACATTCAGTACTTC. This sequence joins TRBV10-3 and TRBJ2-4; D is uncertain. The germline V gene has CDR1 ENHRY and CDR2 SYGVKD. V lost 10 bases, J lost 7 bases, and 17 bases lay in between. The CDR3 covers 13 residues.

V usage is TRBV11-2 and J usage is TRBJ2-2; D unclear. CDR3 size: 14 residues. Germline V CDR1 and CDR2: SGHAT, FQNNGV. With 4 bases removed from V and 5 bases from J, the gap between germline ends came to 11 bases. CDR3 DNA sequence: TGTGCCAGCAGCTCTCTCGCCGATACCGGGGAGCTGTTTTTT. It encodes CASSSLADTGELFF.

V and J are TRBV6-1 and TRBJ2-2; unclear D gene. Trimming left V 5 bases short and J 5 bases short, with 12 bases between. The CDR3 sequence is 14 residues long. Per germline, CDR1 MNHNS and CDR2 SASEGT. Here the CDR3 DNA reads TGTGCCAGCAGTACAAGGGAAGGGACCGGGGAGCTGTTTTTT. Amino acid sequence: CASSTREGTGELFF.

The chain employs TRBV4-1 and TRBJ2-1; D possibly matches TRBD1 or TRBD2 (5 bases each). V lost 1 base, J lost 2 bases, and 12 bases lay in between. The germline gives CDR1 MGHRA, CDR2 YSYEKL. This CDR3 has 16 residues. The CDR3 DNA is TGCGCCAGCAGCCAAGTAATGGGGGACCCCTACAATGAGCAGTTCTTC. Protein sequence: CASSQVMGDPYNEQFF.

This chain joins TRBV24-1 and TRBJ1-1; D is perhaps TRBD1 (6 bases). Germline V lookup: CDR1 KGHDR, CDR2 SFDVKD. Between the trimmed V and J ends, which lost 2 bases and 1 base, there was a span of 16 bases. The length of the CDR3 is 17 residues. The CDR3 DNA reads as TGTGCCACCAGTGATTCCGGCAGGGGAAGGGCGAACACTGAAGCTTTCTTT. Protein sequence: CATSDSGRGRANTEAFF.

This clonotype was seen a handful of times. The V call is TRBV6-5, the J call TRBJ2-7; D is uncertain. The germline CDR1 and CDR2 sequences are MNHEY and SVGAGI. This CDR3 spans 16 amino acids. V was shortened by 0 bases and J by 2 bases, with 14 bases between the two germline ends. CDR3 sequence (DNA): TGTGCCAGCAGTTACTCCTTAGCTGCAAGCCCCTACGAGCAGTACGTC. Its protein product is CASSYSLAASPYEQYV.

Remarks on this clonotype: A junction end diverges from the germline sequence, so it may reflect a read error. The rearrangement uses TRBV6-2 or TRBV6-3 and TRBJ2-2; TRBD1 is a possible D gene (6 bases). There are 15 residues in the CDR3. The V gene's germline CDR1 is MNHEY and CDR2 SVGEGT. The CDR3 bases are TGTGCCAGCAGTTACCTTACCTTGGGGGCCGGGCAGCTGTTTTTT. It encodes CASSYLTLGAGQLFF.

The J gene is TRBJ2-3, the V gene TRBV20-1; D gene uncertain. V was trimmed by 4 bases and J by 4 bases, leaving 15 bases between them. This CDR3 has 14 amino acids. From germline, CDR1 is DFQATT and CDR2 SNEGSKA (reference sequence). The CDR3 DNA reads TGCAGTGCTATAGTGCCCTTTAGACCAGATACGCAGTATTTT. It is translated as CSAIVPFRPDTQYF.

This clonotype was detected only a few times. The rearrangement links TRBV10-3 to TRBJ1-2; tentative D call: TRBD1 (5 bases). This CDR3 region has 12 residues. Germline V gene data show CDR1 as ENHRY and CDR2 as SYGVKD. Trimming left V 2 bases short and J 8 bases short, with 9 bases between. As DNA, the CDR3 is TGTGCCATCAGTGAGGGGGCAGGCGGCTACACCTTC. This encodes CAISEGAGGYTF.

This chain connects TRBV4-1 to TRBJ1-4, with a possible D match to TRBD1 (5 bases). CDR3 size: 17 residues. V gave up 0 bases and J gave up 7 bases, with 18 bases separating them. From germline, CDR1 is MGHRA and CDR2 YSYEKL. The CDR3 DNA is TGCGCCAGCAGCCAAGATTGGGACGTATTGAGTCCTGAAAAACTGTTTTTT. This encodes CASSQDWDVLSPEKLFF.

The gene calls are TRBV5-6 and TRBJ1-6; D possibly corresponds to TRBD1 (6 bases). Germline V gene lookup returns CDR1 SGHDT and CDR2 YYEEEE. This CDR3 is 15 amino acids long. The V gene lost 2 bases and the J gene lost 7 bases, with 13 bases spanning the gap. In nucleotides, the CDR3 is TGTGCCAGCAGCTTCCAGACAGGACCCAATTCACCCCTCCACTTT. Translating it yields CASSFQTGPNSPLHF.

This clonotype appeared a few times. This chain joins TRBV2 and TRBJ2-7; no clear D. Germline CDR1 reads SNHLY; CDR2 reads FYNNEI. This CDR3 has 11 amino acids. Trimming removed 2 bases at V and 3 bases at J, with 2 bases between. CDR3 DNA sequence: TGTGCCAGCAGTGAATACTACGAGCAGTACTTC. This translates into CASSEYYEQYF.

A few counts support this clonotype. The CDR3 nucleotides read TGCAGTGCTCAGGACACAGTTTATCAGCATTTT. Translation gives CSAQDTVYQHF. This sequence joins TRBV20-1 and TRBJ1-5; possibly TRBD1 for D (5 bases). Trimming removed 5 bases at V and 13 bases at J, with 15 bases between. The CDR3 covers 11 residues. Germline V CDR1 and CDR2: DFQATT, SNEGSKA (reference sequence).

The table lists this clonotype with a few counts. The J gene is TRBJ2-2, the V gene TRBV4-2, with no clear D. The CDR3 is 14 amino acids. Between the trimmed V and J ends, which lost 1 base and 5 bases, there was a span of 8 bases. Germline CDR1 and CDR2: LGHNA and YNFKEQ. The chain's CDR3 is CASSQAGLTGELFF. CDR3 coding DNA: TGTGCCAGCAGCCAAGCTGGCCTGACCGGGGAGCTGTTTTTT.

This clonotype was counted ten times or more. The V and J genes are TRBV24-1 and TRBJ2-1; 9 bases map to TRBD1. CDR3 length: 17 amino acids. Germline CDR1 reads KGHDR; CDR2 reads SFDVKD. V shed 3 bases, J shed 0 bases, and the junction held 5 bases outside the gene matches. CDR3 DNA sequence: TGTGCCACCAGTGATGTTACAGGGGGCGACTCCTACAATGAGCAGTTCTTC. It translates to CATSDVTGGDSYNEQFF.

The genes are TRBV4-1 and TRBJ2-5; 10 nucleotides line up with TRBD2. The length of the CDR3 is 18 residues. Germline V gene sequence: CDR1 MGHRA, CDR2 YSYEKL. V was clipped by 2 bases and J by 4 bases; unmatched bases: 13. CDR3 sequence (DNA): TGCGCCAGCAGCCAACGCATCATACTAGCGGGACCACGAGAGACCCAGTACTTC. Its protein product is CASSQRIILAGPRETQYF.